A selection of T cell receptor beta chains follows, all from one sample in a study of PD-L1 blockade in urothelial cancer. Assay used: immunoSEQ multiplex PCR; TCRdb lists only in-frame clones, some missing. Here the sample spans roughly 63,000 clones, roughly 81% being singletons. This sample comprised PBMCs, obtained around atezolizumab (anti-PD-L1) treatment. The receptors originated from a man between 70 and 80 years old with urothelial cancer. Both conserved end residues are part of each CDR3.

j_call v_call cdr3_aa
TRBJ1-2 TRBV14 CASSRGGSPNYGYTF
TRBJ1-1 TRBV7-9 CASSREAEAFF
TRBJ2-2 TRBV4-1 CASSRAGAANTGELFF
TRBJ2-3 TRBV5-1 CASSLGLAGGIDTQYF
TRBJ1-4 TRBV7-9 CASSFPQGRGEKLFF
TRBJ2-3 TRBV11-2 CASSSSTDTQYF
TRBJ2-7 TRBV5-1 CASSLVPSGGLSSYEQYF
TRBJ2-7 TRBV6-1 CASSDGWGLAGAYEQYF
TRBJ2-7 TRBV27 CASSRTGLTYEQYF
TRBJ2-1 TRBV5-1 CASSLGPSGGAIEQFF
TRBJ2-7 TRBV27 CASSGTSGRYEQYF
TRBJ2-3 TRBV20-1 CSTFADTQYF
TRBJ1-2 TRBV6-1 CASSADSNYGYTF
TRBJ2-7 TRBV4-2 CASSPGTSGVSYEQYF
TRBJ2-1 TRBV6-1 CASSEKGIAGWVLNTYNEQFF
TRBJ2-3 TRBV4-1 CASSLAGPLSTDTQYF